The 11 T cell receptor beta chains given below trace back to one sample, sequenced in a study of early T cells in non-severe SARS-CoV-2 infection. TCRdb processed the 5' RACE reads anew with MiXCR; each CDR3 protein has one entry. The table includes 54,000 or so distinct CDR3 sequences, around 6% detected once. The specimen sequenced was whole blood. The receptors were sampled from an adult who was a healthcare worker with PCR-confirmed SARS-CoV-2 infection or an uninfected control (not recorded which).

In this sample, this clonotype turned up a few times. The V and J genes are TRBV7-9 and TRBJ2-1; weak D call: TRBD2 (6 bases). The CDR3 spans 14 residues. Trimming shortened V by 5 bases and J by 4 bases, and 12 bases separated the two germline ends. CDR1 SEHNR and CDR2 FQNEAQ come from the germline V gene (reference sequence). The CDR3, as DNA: TGTGCCAGCAGCCGGGACTCCGGATACAATGAGCAGTTCTTC. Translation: CASSRDSGYNEQFF. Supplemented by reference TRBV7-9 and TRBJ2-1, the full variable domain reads DTGVSQNPRHKITKRGQNVTFRCDPISEHNRLYWYRQTLGQGPEFLTYFQNEAQLEKSRLLSDRFSAERPKGSFSTLEIQRTEQGDSAMYLCASSRDSGYNEQFFGPGTRLTVL.

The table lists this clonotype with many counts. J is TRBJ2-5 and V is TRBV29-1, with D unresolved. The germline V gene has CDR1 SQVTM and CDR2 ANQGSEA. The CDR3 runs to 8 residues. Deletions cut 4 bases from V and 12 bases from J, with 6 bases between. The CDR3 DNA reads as TGCAGCGTTGCCCCCAAGTACTTC. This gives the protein CSVAPKYF.

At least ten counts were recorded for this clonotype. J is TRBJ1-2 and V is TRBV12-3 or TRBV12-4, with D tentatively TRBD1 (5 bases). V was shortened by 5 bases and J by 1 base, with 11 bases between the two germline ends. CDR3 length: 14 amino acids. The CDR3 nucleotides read TGTGCCAGCAGTCCCCGACAGAATAACTATGGCTACACCTTC. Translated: CASSPRQNNYGYTF.

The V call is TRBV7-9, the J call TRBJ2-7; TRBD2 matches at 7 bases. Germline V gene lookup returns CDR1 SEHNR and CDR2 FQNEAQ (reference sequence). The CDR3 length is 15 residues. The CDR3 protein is CVNSSFQRGSYEQYF. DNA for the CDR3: TGTGTCAACAGCTCCTTCCAGCGGGGCTCCTACGAGCAGTACTTC.

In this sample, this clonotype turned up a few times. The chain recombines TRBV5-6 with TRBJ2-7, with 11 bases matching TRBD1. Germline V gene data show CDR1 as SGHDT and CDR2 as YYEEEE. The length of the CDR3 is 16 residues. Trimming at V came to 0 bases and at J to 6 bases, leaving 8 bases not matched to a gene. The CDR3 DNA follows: TGTGCCAGCAGCTTGGCTGGGACAGGGGGATCACGCGAGCAGTACTTC. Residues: CASSLAGTGGSREQYF.

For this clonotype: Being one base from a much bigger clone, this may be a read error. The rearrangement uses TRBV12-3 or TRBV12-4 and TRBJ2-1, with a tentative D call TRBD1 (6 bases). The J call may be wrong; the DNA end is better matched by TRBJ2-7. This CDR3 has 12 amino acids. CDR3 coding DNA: TGTGCCAGCGGTACAGGGAATTATGAGCAGTACTTC. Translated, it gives CASGTGNYEQYF.

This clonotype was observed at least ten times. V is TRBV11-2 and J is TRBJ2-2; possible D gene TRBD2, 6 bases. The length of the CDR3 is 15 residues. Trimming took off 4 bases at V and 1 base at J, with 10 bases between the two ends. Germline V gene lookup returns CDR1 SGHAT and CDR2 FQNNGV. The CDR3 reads CASSSLGGNTGELFF. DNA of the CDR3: TGTGCCAGCAGCTCGTTGGGAGGGAACACCGGGGAGCTGTTTTTT.

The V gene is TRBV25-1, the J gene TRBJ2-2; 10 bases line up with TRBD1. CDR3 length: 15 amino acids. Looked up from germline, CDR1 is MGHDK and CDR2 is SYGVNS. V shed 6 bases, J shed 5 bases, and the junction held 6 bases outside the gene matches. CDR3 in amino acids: CASRRDRGFTGELFF. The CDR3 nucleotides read TGTGCCAGCAGACGGGACAGGGGTTTTACCGGGGAGCTGTTTTTT. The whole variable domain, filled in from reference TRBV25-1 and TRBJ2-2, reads EADIYQTPRYLVIGTGKKITLECSQTMGHDKMYWYQQDPGMELHLIHYSYGVNSTEKGDLSSESTVSRIRTEHFPLTLESARPSHTSQYLCASRRDRGFTGELFFGEGSRLTVL.

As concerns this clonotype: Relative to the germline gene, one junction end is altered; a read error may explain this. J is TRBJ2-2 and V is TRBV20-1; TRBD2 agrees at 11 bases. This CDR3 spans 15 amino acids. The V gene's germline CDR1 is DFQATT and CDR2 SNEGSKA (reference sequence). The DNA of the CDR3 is TGCAGAGCTAGTAGTCTAGCGGGAGGCCGGGGGGAGCTGTTTTTT. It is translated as CRASSLAGGRGELFF.

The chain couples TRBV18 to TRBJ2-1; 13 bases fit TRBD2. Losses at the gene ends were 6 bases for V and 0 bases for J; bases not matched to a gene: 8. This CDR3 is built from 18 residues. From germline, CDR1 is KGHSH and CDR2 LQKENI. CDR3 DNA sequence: TGTGCCAGCTCGCGGGGACTAGCGGGGTCGAGCTCCTACAATGAGCAGTTCTTC. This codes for CASSRGLAGSSSYNEQFF. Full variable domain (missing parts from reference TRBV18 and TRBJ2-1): NAGVMQNPRHLVRRRGQEARLRCSPMKGHSHVYWYRQLPEEGLKFMVYLQKENIIDESGMPKERFSAEFPKEGPSILRIQQVVRGDSAAYFCASSRGLAGSSSYNEQFFGPGTRLTVL.

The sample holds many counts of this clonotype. The CDR3 DNA reads TGTGCCAGCCTACGGACAGGGCTGAACACCGGGGAGCTGTTTTTT. Translating gives CASLRTGLNTGELFF. The genes are TRBV19 and TRBJ2-2, with 8 bases matching TRBD1. The CDR3 has 15 amino acids. From germline, CDR1 is LNHDA and CDR2 SQIVND (reference sequence). V was clipped by 9 bases and J by 1 base; unmatched bases: 7.